This T cell receptor (beta chain) derives from a study of T cell changes during pregnancy in multiple sclerosis. This CDR3 region has 14 residues. Trimming cost V 1 base and J 5 bases; bases outside gene matches: 4. Germline loops: CDR1 LGHNA, CDR2 YSLEER. TCRdb's copy holds only in-frame clones and misses some; the assay was immunoSEQ multiplex PCR. The sample contains 50,000 or so clones, about 95% of which appear only once. The specimen comprised CD8+ T cells from peripheral blood mononuclear cells, sampled in the first trimester of pregnancy. This TCR was sampled from a female donor with multiple sclerosis, enrolled in a pregnancy study. The genes are TRBV4-3 and TRBJ2-7; 8 nucleotides agree with TRBD2. DNA of the CDR3: TGCGCCAGCAGCCAAGGGGGGACTAGGGACGAGCAGTACTTC. Amino acid sequence: CASSQGGTRDEQYF.